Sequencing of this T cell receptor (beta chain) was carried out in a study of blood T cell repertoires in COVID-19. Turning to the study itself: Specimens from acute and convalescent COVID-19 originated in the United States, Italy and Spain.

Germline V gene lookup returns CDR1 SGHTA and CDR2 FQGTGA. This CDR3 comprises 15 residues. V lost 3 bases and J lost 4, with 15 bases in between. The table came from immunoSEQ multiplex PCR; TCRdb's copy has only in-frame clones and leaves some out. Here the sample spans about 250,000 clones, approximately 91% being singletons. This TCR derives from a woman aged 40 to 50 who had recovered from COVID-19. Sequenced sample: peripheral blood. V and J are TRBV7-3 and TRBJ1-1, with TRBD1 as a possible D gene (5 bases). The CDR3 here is CASSLEGFGSTEAFF. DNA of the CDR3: TGTGCCAGCAGCTTGGAGGGGTTCGGGAGCACTGAAGCTTTCTTT.